These 17 T cell receptor beta chains were sequenced from one sample in a study of blood T cells in healthy people across ages (dated by TCRdb to the mid-2010s). The library was built by means of 5' RACE. Reads for this sample came from an Illumina HiSeq 2500. A second PCR of 7 to 11 cycles was performed with a sample-barcoded 5' primer and a J-beta primer mix. TCRdb ran its own pipeline on the public reads, namely fastp trimming at Q25 and MiXCR clone calling, and kept in-frame beta chains. Under each unique CDR3 protein, matching rows form one entry showing the most common genes and DNA. The sample profile shows hundreds of thousands of distinct CDR3 sequences; roughly 30% of them were found once. The ten largest clones capture 15% of the sample. The sample consisted of blood. All receptors come from a woman older than 75 in good health. Donor details come from another sample of the same person, matched by shared clones.

This clonotype was found many times. The chain has TRBV5-5 and TRBJ1-5; no firm D call. Germline CDR1 is SGHKS and CDR2 is YYEKEE (reference sequence). V dropped 1 base and J dropped 5 bases, with 16 bases sitting between them. The CDR3 totals 16 residues. CDR3 coding DNA: TGTGCCAGCAGCTTGAGTATGGGGTTTCAGGATCAGCCCCAGCATTTT. Protein product: CASSLSMGFQDQPQHF.

For this clonotype: Given a much more abundant clone one base away, this may be a read error. The chain has TRBV6-2 or TRBV6-3 and TRBJ2-1; D perhaps matches TRBD2 (6 bases). V was pared by 2 bases and J by 8 bases, with 10 bases between. The CDR3 totals 13 residues. Germline-derived CDR1 and CDR2 are MNHEY and SVGEGT. DNA of the CDR3: TGTGCCAGCAGTTACGCCTGGGAGGATGAGCAGTTCTTC. Encoded protein: CASSYAWEDEQFF.

Comment on this clonotype: A read error may produce the germline difference seen at one junction end. The V call is TRBV7-2, the J call TRBJ2-3; 15 bases fit TRBD2. The germline CDR1 and CDR2 sequences are SGHTA and FQGNSA. The CDR3 length is 15 residues. In DNA, the CDR3 is TGTGCCGGCAGCTTAGGACTAGCGGGGGGGCATACGCAGTATTTT. Translated, it gives CAGSLGLAGGHTQYF.

Remarks on this clonotype: At one end, the junction sequence differs from germline, possibly due to a read error. V usage is TRBV27 and J usage is TRBJ2-1; 13 bases are a match to TRBD2. Germline-derived CDR1 and CDR2 are MNHEY and SMNVEV (reference sequence). CDR3 size: 21 residues. This CDR3 reads CTSSSLKKRTSGGSSYNEQFF. The CDR3 region has the DNA TGCACCAGCAGTTCCCTGAAGAAACGGACTAGCGGGGGAAGCTCCTACAATGAGCAGTTCTTC.

J is TRBJ2-1 and V is TRBV6-2 or TRBV6-3; D gene ambiguous. Trimming took 2 bases from V and 0 from J, leaving 8 bases between them. The length of the CDR3 is 15 residues. CDR1 MNHEY and CDR2 SVGEGT come from the germline V gene. The DNA of the CDR3 is TGTGCCAGCAGTTACCTCCCTGACTCCTACAATGAGCAGTTCTTC. Translating it yields CASSYLPDSYNEQFF.

This clonotype was observed a handful of times. V and J are TRBV5-4 and TRBJ1-6; TRBD1 matches at 9 bases. This CDR3 has 16 residues. CDR1 and CDR2 from the germline V gene are SGHNT and YYREEE (reference sequence). V was pared by 4 bases and J by 10 bases, with 12 bases of the junction left unmatched. DNA for the CDR3: TGTGCCAGCAGCCCCACCTTTTCGGACAGGGGCTCACCCCTCCACTTT. This encodes CASSPTFSDRGSPLHF.

This CDR3 reads CSARDPGQRTDTQYF. The CDR3 nucleotides are TGCAGTGCTAGAGATCCCGGACAGCGCACAGATACGCAGTATTTT. This chain links TRBV20-1 with TRBJ2-3; D may be TRBD1 (6 bases). The CDR3 spans 15 residues. CDR1 and CDR2 (germline): DFQATT, SNEGSKA (reference sequence). Deletions cut 0 bases from V and 1 base from J, with 11 bases between.

This clonotype was observed at least ten times. The chain recombines TRBV6-5 with TRBJ2-7; D is unclear. The CDR3 covers 15 residues. Germline CDR1 MNHEY, CDR2 SVGAGI. The V gene lost 4 bases and the J gene lost 4 bases, with 17 bases spanning the gap. The CDR3, as DNA: TGTGCCAGCAGTTCGGGCCCCCCGGTGAGGTACGAGCAGTACTTC. It yields the protein CASSSGPPVRYEQYF.

The sample holds many counts of this clonotype. The V gene is TRBV10-3, the J gene TRBJ1-4; 10 bases are a match to TRBD1. Unmatched junction bases numbered 2, after V lost 4 bases and J lost 0 bases. This CDR3 spans 16 amino acids. Germline V gene data show CDR1 as ENHRY and CDR2 as SYGVKD. CDR3 in DNA: TGTGCCATCAGTGGCGGGACAGGGGCAACTAATGAAAAACTGTTTTTT. Translation: CAISGGTGATNEKLFF.

This clonotype has a handful of counts. This may come from a read error, since a much larger clone is one base off. This chain joins TRBV20-1 and TRBJ2-4, with a weak D call TRBD1 (6 bases). This CDR3 has 14 residues. V lost 1 base and J lost 8, with 15 bases in between. Germline V gene data show CDR1 as DFQATT and CDR2 as SNEGSKA (reference sequence). The CDR3 DNA reads TGCAGTGCTAGAGTCGCAGGGGCAGGCGACATTCAGTACTTC. This sequence encodes CSARVAGAGDIQYF.

This clonotype was counted at least ten times. The V and J genes are TRBV9 and TRBJ1-5, with 7 nucleotides matching TRBD1. The CDR3 loop spans 14 amino acids. Germline V gene sequence: CDR1 SGDLS, CDR2 YYNGEE. J was trimmed by 4 bases and V by 4 bases; bases with no gene match: 5. The CDR3 protein is CASSLTGINQPQHF. The CDR3 DNA sequence: TGTGCCAGCAGCTTGACAGGGATTAATCAGCCCCAGCATTTT.

This clonotype was counted many times. The chain is built from TRBV2 and TRBJ2-4; 7 nucleotides agree with TRBD1. This CDR3 is 18 amino acids long. Germline-derived CDR1 and CDR2 are SNHLY and FYNNEI. V dropped 6 bases and J dropped 0; count of bases not matched to a gene: 14. CDR3 DNA sequence: TGTGCCAGCAGGGCCTTCACAGGGGCTGAACTAGCCAAAAACATTCAGTACTTC. It specifies CASRAFTGAELAKNIQYF.

This clonotype was found many times. J is TRBJ2-3 and V is TRBV7-3, with D perhaps TRBD1 (6 bases). The germline V gene has CDR1 SGHTA and CDR2 FQGTGA. The V and J ends lost 0 bases and 6 bases respectively, with 16 bases between them. The CDR3 consists of 16 residues. CDR3 in amino acids: CASSLTEDRPGDTQYF. CDR3 coding DNA: TGTGCCAGCAGCTTAACGGAGGACAGACCGGGGGATACGCAGTATTTT.

The chain is built from TRBV11-2 and TRBJ1-2, with a possible D match to TRBD1 (6 bases). Trimming pared 4 bases from V and 3 bases from J, leaving 21 bases between. CDR1 is SGHAT and CDR2 is FQNNGV in the germline V gene. This CDR3 has 17 residues. The CDR3 sequence is CASSSPGGRVLDYGYTF. DNA of the CDR3: TGTGCCAGCAGCTCGCCCGGGGGCCGGGTGTTGGACTATGGCTACACCTTC.

This clonotype came up a few times. V usage is TRBV4-2 and J usage is TRBJ2-3, with D unclear. V was pared by 0 bases and J by 0 bases, with 10 bases between. Germline V gene sequence: CDR1 LGHNA, CDR2 YNFKEQ. The CDR3 length is 16 residues. CDR3: CASSQDSRPSTDTQYF. CDR3 DNA: TGTGCCAGCAGCCAAGATTCGCGGCCAAGCACAGATACGCAGTATTTT.

As concerns this clonotype: A read error may explain this, as a much larger clone is one base away. The chain is built from TRBV5-1 and TRBJ2-1; weak D call: TRBD2 (5 bases). The end of the DNA aligns better with TRBJ2-7, so the J call may be wrong. Germline loops: CDR1 SGHRS, CDR2 YFSETQ. The CDR3 has 15 residues. Here the CDR3 DNA reads TGCGCCAGCAGCAATGCCGGGGTTCACTACAATGAGCAGTACTTC. Its protein is CASSNAGVHYNEQYF.

This clonotype showed up many times. CDR3 in amino acids: CASSLSSGMDTQYF. The DNA for the CDR3 is TGTGCCAGCAGCTTATCGTCGGGGATGGATACGCAGTATTTT. The chain combines TRBV7-6 with TRBJ2-3, with D maybe TRBD2 (5 bases). CDR1 and CDR2 (germline): SGHVS, FNYEAQ. The CDR3 has 14 amino acids. The germline V and J ends were trimmed by 2 bases and 6 bases, with 12 bases remaining between them.